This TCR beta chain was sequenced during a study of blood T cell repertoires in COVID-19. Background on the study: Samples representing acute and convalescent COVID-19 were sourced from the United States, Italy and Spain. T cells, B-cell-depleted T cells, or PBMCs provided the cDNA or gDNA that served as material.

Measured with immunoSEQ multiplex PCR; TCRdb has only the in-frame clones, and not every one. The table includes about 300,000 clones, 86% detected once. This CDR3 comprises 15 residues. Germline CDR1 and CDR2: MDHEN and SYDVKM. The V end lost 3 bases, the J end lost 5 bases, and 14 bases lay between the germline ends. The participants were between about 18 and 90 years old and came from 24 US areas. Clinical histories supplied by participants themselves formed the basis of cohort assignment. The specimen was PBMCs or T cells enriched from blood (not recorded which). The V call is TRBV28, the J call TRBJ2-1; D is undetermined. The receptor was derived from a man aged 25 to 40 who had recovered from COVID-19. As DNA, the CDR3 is TGTGCCAGCAGTTTTGAGCCCCCCCGGGACAATGAGCAGTTCTTC. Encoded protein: CASSFEPPRDNEQFF. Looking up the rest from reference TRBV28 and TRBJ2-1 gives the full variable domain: DVKVTQSSRYLVKRTGEKVFLECVQDMDHENMFWYRQDPGLGLRLIYFSYDVKMKEKGDIPEGYSVSREKKERFSLILESASTNQTSMYLCASSFEPPRDNEQFFGPGTRLTVL.